This T cell receptor beta chain is from a study of blood T cell repertoires in COVID-19. Study-wide context: Samples came from the United States, Italy and Spain, spanning acute and convalescent COVID-19. Sources were T cells, B-cell-depleted T cells, or PBMCs; the material itself was cDNA or gDNA.

Source study methods: Estimation of nucleated cell counts relied on the amplification of reference gene primers. TCRdb's table, derived via immunoSEQ multiplex PCR, lists solely in-frame clones and lacks some. The DNA gave D and trimming, while V, J and clone size come from that table. Of about 46,000 clones listed, 80% to 90% were seen once; the top ten hold 15% to 19%. The CDR3 length is 15 residues. Germline values: CDR1 MDHEN, CDR2 SYDVKM. J lost 7 bases, V lost 2 bases, and 6 bases had no gene match. This chain connects TRBV28 to TRBJ2-1, with 9 bases identical to TRBD1. The source material was peripheral blood. This clonotype was sampled from a human donor in a cohort sampled during active COVID-19. The donor label of this sample is uncertain. In DNA form, the CDR3 reads TGTGCCAGCAGTTTACATACAGGGGGCAGGAATGAGCAGTTCTTC. Protein product: CASSLHTGGRNEQFF.